These T cell receptor beta chains were read from a single sample in a study of OX40 agonist ivuxolimab in advanced cancers. Generated by immunoSEQ multiplex PCR, the TCRdb table keeps only in-frame clones and is missing some. The sample lists roughly 28,000 clones; approximately 84% were seen once. The sequencing here drew on CD4+ or CD8+ T cells sorted from blood, taken in a trial of the OX40 agonist ivuxolimab. The receptor set was obtained from an adult with an advanced solid tumor such as melanoma, head and neck, liver or kidney cancer. CDR3s include the opening cysteine and the closing phenylalanine or tryptophan. Each record gives: CDR3 DNA, CDR3 protein, V gene, J gene, D gene, clone size. D genes are given only for firm matches. A row's size may be missing; if present it is once, few, many or a size class.

TGTGCCAGCAGCCGCGGACAGGGAATAGAGACCCAGTACTTC	CASSRGQGIETQYF	TRBV11-2	TRBJ2-5	TRBD1	NA
TGTGCCAGCAGCTTCTCTTGGACAGACAATCAGCCCCAGCATTTT	CASSFSWTDNQPQHF	TRBV7-9	TRBJ1-5	NA	NA
TGCAGCGTTGGAGGGGAGACCCAGTACTTC	CSVGGETQYF	TRBV29-1	TRBJ2-5	NA	NA
TGTGCCAGCAGCCCGGCGGGCCAGCTTGTCGATGAGCAGTTCTTC	CASSPAGQLVDEQFF	TRBV5-4	TRBJ2-1	NA	NA
TGTGCCAGCAGCCCGAGGGACAGGACACAAGAGACCCAGTACTTC	CASSPRDRTQETQYF	TRBV5-6	TRBJ2-5	TRBD1	NA
TGTGCCAGCAGTTTAACTCGGACTAGCATCAATGAGCAGTTCTTC	CASSLTRTSINEQFF	TRBV28	TRBJ2-1	TRBD2	once
TGTGCCAGCAGCTTGGCCGGGGCTTCGGGCACAGATACGCAGTATTTT	CASSLAGASGTDTQYF	TRBV5-6	TRBJ2-3	NA	once
TGTGCCAGCAGTTACTCAGGGGGCGGCTACACCTTC	CASSYSGGGYTF	TRBV6-5	TRBJ1-2	TRBD1	NA
TGTGCCAGCAGCCCCTTCGACTATGGCTACACCTTC	CASSPFDYGYTF	TRBV9	TRBJ1-2	NA	NA
TGTGCCAGCAGTGATTATGGGGGTCAGAGGCAGCCCCAGCATTTT	CASSDYGGQRQPQHF	TRBV6-1	TRBJ1-5	NA	few
TGCGCCAGCAGTGAGACAGGGGCGGCCCACGAGCAGTACTTC	CASSETGAAHEQYF	TRBV10-1	TRBJ2-7	TRBD1	NA
TGTGCCAGCAGTTTGGGGGGGCTTCAGCCCCAGCATTTT	CASSLGGLQPQHF	TRBV27	TRBJ1-5	NA	NA
TGCGCCAGCAGCCAAGTTTCGAGCGCGAGCTCCTACGAGCAGTACTTC	CASSQVSSASSYEQYF	TRBV4-1	TRBJ2-7	NA	NA
TGCGCCAGCAGCCCAATCCACTCGGGAGCAACTAATGAAAAACTGTTTTTT	CASSPIHSGATNEKLFF	TRBV4-1	TRBJ1-4	NA	NA
TGTGCCAGCAGGTTTCCTGGAAACACCATATATTTT	CASRFPGNTIYF	TRBV9	TRBJ1-3	NA	NA
TGTGCCAGCAGCTTGGTAGGAAACACCATATATTTT	CASSLVGNTIYF	TRBV5-4	TRBJ1-3	NA	NA
TGTGCCAGCGCCTCAGCCTCGGTCCCCTACGAGCAGTACTTC	CASASASVPYEQYF	TRBV28	TRBJ2-7	NA	once
TGTGCCAGCAGGGCGTTTGGTAATGAAAAACTGTTTTTT	CASRAFGNEKLFF	TRBV27	TRBJ1-4	NA	NA
TGTGCCAGCAGCTTGGTCCCGAACACTGAAGCTTTCTTT	CASSLVPNTEAFF	TRBV5-8	TRBJ1-1	NA	NA
TGTGCCAGCAGCGTATACGGGGTGGGTTACGAGCAGTACTTC	CASSVYGVGYEQYF	TRBV9	TRBJ2-7	NA	NA
TGTGCCAGCAGTCCCACCACCAGCTCCTACGAGCAGTACTTC	CASSPTTSSYEQYF	TRBV6-5	TRBJ2-7	NA	NA
TGTGCCAGCAGGGAGGCTCAGCTCTCTGGGGCCAACGTCCTGACTTTC	CASREAQLSGANVLTF	TRBV2	TRBJ2-6	NA	NA
TGTGCCAGCAGCTTAGATAGTTTTCCCGGGGAGCTGTTTTTT	CASSLDSFPGELFF	TRBV7-9	TRBJ2-2	NA	few
TGCGCCAGCAGCCAATTACAGCTCTCTGGAAACACCATATATTTT	CASSQLQLSGNTIYF	TRBV4-1	TRBJ1-3	NA	NA
TGTGCCAGCAGCCTCGGGTTTGGGCATGAAAAACTGTTTTTT	CASSLGFGHEKLFF	TRBV27	TRBJ1-4	NA	NA
TGCGCCAGCAGCCTCCCCCCGGTAGGGGACAATCAGCCCCAGCATTTT	CASSLPPVGDNQPQHF	TRBV4-1	TRBJ1-5	NA	NA
TGTGCCAGCAGTTTTGGGACAGAGGTTTACAATGAGCAGTTCTTC	CASSFGTEVYNEQFF	TRBV27	TRBJ2-1	TRBD1	NA
TGTGCCAGCAGCCCGCGGGGGGGCAGCACAGATACGCAGTATTTT	CASSPRGGSTDTQYF	TRBV7-9	TRBJ2-3	TRBD2	NA
TGTGCCACTAGGGACGATTCCTATGGCTACACCTTC	CATRDDSYGYTF	TRBV15	TRBJ1-2	NA	NA
TGTGCCAGCAGTTATGGGACGGGGGGGTTCTCCGGGGAGCTGTTTTTT	CASSYGTGGFSGELFF	TRBV27	TRBJ2-2	TRBD2	once
TGCGCCAGCAGCCCGGAGAACACCGGGGAGCTGTTTTTT	CASSPENTGELFF	TRBV5-1	TRBJ2-2	NA	NA
TGTGCCAGCAGCTTTGGCCCGACAGGGGACTATGGCTACACCTTC	CASSFGPTGDYGYTF	TRBV7-9	TRBJ1-2	TRBD1	NA
TGTGCCAGCAGCTTAGCGTACTCCAACTACGAGCAGTACTTC	CASSLAYSNYEQYF	TRBV7-6	TRBJ2-7	NA	NA
TGTGCCAGCAGCTTAGGCGGACTTTACACCGGGGAGCTGTTTTTT	CASSLGGLYTGELFF	TRBV7-9	TRBJ2-2	NA	NA
TGTGCCAGCAGCCGCAGGGGCGCAGCCTACAATGAGCAGTTCTTC	CASSRRGAAYNEQFF	TRBV5-8	TRBJ2-1	NA	NA
TGCAGCGTTGTTCTGCAGGGGTCGGGGACCCAGTACTTC	CSVVLQGSGTQYF	TRBV29-1	TRBJ2-5	NA	NA
TGCAGCGCCAGCGGCAGGGGGACCACCTACGAGCAGTACTTC	CSASGRGTTYEQYF	TRBV29-1	TRBJ2-7	TRBD1	NA